The next 11 T cell receptor beta chains were all read from a single sample in a study of blood T cells in healthy people across ages. A second about 7 to 12 cycle PCR used barcoded and J-beta primers. TCRdb independently ran MiXCR on the 5' RACE reads; one entry per CDR3 protein. The repertoire holds 1.5 million to 2 million distinct CDR3 sequences, with 49% as singletons. Sequencing was performed on blood. The source of these receptors is a woman aged 40 to 49 in good health.

This chain uses TRBV7-3 with TRBJ2-3, with 8 nucleotides matching TRBD2. Germline CDR1 SGHTA, CDR2 FQGTGA. The trim removed 0 bases at V and 3 bases at J, leaving 11 bases unmatched. This CDR3 contains 18 residues. Here the CDR3 reads CASSLTGPGLGVTDTQYF. CDR3 sequence (DNA): TGTGCCAGCAGCTTAACGGGGCCGGGACTAGGGGTTACAGATACGCAGTATTTT. Looking up the rest from reference TRBV7-3 and TRBJ2-3 gives the full variable domain: GAGVSQTPSNKVTEKGKYVELRCDPISGHTALYWYRQSLGQGPEFLIYFQGTGAADDSGLPNDRFFAVRPEGSVSTLKIQRTERGDSAVYLCASSLTGPGLGVTDTQYFGPGTRLTVL.

V usage is TRBV29-1 and J usage is TRBJ2-5; 14 bases fit TRBD2. Trimming took 7 bases from V and 6 from J; bases not matched to a gene: 10. Germline CDR1 is SQVTM and CDR2 is ANQGSEA. The CDR3 has 15 amino acids. CDR3 loop: CSAGLAGGGEKTQYF. The CDR3 nucleotides read TGCAGCGCCGGACTAGCGGGGGGCGGGGAGAAGACCCAGTACTTC. Combining the CDR3 with reference TRBV29-1 and TRBJ2-5 gives the whole variable domain SAVISQKPSRDICQRGTSLTIQCQVDSQVTMMFWYRQQPGQSLTLIATANQGSEATYESGFVIDKFPISRPNLTFSTLTVSNMSPEDSSIYLCSAGLAGGGEKTQYFGPGTRLLVL.

To note about this clonotype: A much bigger clone sits one base away, suggesting this may be a read error. This chain links TRBV2 with TRBJ2-7; D may be TRBD1 (6 bases). This CDR3 contains 13 residues. With 10 bases removed from V and 6 bases from J, the gap between germline ends came to 19 bases. CDR1 and CDR2 (germline): SNHLY, FYNNEI. CDR3 bases: TGTGCCACCATAGGGGACACCACCTCCGAGCAGTACTTC. Translating gives CATIGDTTSEQYF.

In this sample, this clonotype turned up a few times. The chain employs TRBV5-1 and TRBJ2-3; 14 bases are a match to TRBD2. Germline V gene lookup returns CDR1 SGHRS and CDR2 YFSETQ. This CDR3 is 18 amino acids long. V lost 3 bases and J lost 2; bases outside the gene matches: 8. Here the CDR3 reads CASSSGLAGGLNTDTQYF. The CDR3 DNA sequence: TGCGCCAGCAGCTCCGGACTAGCGGGGGGACTGAACACAGATACGCAGTATTTT.

This chain links TRBV5-6 with TRBJ2-3; D gene ambiguous. The length of the CDR3 is 13 residues. Germline V gene lookup returns CDR1 SGHDT and CDR2 YYEEEE. Trimming cost V 3 bases and J 9 bases, with 14 bases left between them. The CDR3 bases are TGTGCCAGCAGCTCGCCGGACGCCCCAACGCAGTATTTT. This codes for CASSSPDAPTQYF.

The chain links TRBV28 to TRBJ1-6; 7 bases map to TRBD1. With V trimmed by 5 bases and J by 7 bases, 5 bases remained unmatched. Germline V gene lookup returns CDR1 MDHEN and CDR2 SYDVKM. The CDR3 is 14 residues long. Here the CDR3 DNA reads TGTGCCAGCAGTCAAGGGACAGAAAATTCACCCCTCCACTTT. Its protein product is CASSQGTENSPLHF.

V is TRBV7-2 and J is TRBJ2-1; 7 nucleotides agree with TRBD1. The germline CDR1 and CDR2 sequences are SGHTA and FQGNSA. The CDR3 runs 13 residues. The V and J ends lost 4 bases and 5 bases, in that order; junction bases with no gene match: 2. The CDR3 sequence is CASSYGQDNEQFF. The CDR3 region has the DNA TGTGCCAGCAGCTATGGACAGGACAATGAGCAGTTCTTC. Based on the CDR3 plus reference TRBV7-2 and TRBJ2-1, the full variable domain is GAGVSQSPSNKVTEKGKDVELRCDPISGHTALYWYRQSLGQGLEFLIYFQGNSAPDKSGLPSDRFSAERTGGSVSTLTIQRTQQEDSAVYLCASSYGQDNEQFFGPGTRLTVL.

With respect to this clonotype: Sequence at one end of the junction differs from germline and may be a read error. The rearrangement joins TRBV9 to TRBJ2-1; 8 positions agree with TRBD2. The CDR3 consists of 15 residues. The germline V gene has CDR1 SGDLS and CDR2 YYNGEE. This CDR3 is CAGSPGGVHYNEQFF. The CDR3, as DNA: TGTGCCGGCAGCCCGGGGGGGGTCCACTACAATGAGCAGTTCTTC.

The chain recombines TRBV20-1 with TRBJ2-5, with no clear D. The germline V gene encodes CDR1 DFQATT and CDR2 SNEGSKA (reference sequence). Trimming removed 6 bases from V and 3 bases from J, with 14 bases in between. This CDR3 region has 13 residues. The CDR3 reads CSAEVGNKETQYF. The CDR3 region has the DNA TGCAGTGCAGAAGTGGGGAATAAAGAGACCCAGTACTTC.

Only a few counts were recorded for this clonotype. This rearrangement joins TRBV3-1 to TRBJ2-1; no definite D call. V dropped 4 bases and J dropped 5 bases, with 6 bases sitting between them. CDR1 is LGHDT and CDR2 is YNNKEL in the germline V gene (reference sequence). The CDR3 is 12 residues long. CDR3 protein: CASSRINNEQFF. CDR3 in DNA: TGTGCCAGCAGCCGCATAAACAATGAGCAGTTCTTC.

The V call is TRBV4-1, the J call TRBJ2-7; 10 bases are a match to TRBD1. The germline CDR1 and CDR2 sequences are MGHRA and YSYEKL. This CDR3 spans 15 amino acids. V lost 10 bases to trimming and J lost 7 bases; unmatched junction nucleotides: 16. DNA of the CDR3: TGCGCCACATCCAAGGGGGGACAGGGGCTCCGGGAGCAGTACTTC. It specifies CATSKGGQGLREQYF.